Listed below are T cell receptor beta chains from one sample, sequenced in a study of T cell responses to AZD1222 COVID-19 vaccine. Generated by immunoSEQ multiplex PCR, the TCRdb table keeps only in-frame clones and is missing some. Counted here are roughly 130,000 clones, under 95% occurring once; the ten biggest clones make up 1.5% to 2%. The material was peripheral blood, obtained on day 0 of AZD1222 vaccination. These receptors all stem from an adult in good health. Each CDR3 is given with its conserved first and last residue. The D gene is left open where the match is weak. Clone size, where shown, is once, few, many, or a class for clones that have expanded.

v_gene: TRBV4-3; j_gene: TRBJ1-2; d_gene: NA; len: 13; abundance: NA; CDR3aa: CASSQDVGGGYTF
v_gene: TRBV14; j_gene: TRBJ1-1; d_gene: NA; len: 13; abundance: NA; CDR3aa: CASSLMTFTEAFF
v_gene: TRBV7-2; j_gene: TRBJ2-2; d_gene: NA; len: 11; abundance: NA; CDR3aa: CASSRPGELFF
v_gene: TRBV6-2/TRBV6-3; j_gene: TRBJ1-2; d_gene: NA; len: 15; abundance: NA; CDR3aa: CASSDPTRPGGGYTF
v_gene: TRBV3-1/TRBV3-2; j_gene: TRBJ1-6; d_gene: NA; len: 13; abundance: NA; CDR3aa: CASSEGGNSPLHF
v_gene: TRBV7-9; j_gene: TRBJ2-1; d_gene: NA; len: 14; abundance: NA; CDR3aa: CASSLLEAYNEQFF
v_gene: TRBV5-1; j_gene: TRBJ2-5; d_gene: TRBD1; len: 14; abundance: NA; CDR3aa: CASSLEGGRETQYF
v_gene: TRBV7-2; j_gene: TRBJ1-6; d_gene: NA; len: 13; abundance: NA; CDR3aa: CASSPVENSPLHF
v_gene: TRBV6-5; j_gene: TRBJ1-5; d_gene: NA; len: 14; abundance: once; CDR3aa: CASRPGESNQPQHF
v_gene: TRBV5-1; j_gene: TRBJ2-3; d_gene: NA; len: 13; abundance: NA; CDR3aa: CASSRGGTDTQYF
v_gene: TRBV6-6; j_gene: TRBJ2-2; d_gene: TRBD2; len: 17; abundance: once; CDR3aa: CASSRLAGGPNTGELFF
v_gene: TRBV10-1; j_gene: TRBJ1-1; d_gene: NA; len: 12; abundance: once; CDR3aa: CASSESDTEAFF
v_gene: TRBV10-1; j_gene: TRBJ2-7; d_gene: NA; len: 13; abundance: NA; CDR3aa: CASSPLGKYEQYF
v_gene: TRBV5-1; j_gene: TRBJ2-2; d_gene: TRBD2; len: 18; abundance: NA; CDR3aa: CASSPYGLAGGNTGELFF
v_gene: TRBV5-1; j_gene: TRBJ2-1; d_gene: NA; len: 12; abundance: NA; CDR3aa: CASSLGNNEQFF
v_gene: TRBV4-3; j_gene: TRBJ1-1; d_gene: NA; len: 14; abundance: NA; CDR3aa: CASSQGTKNTEAFF
v_gene: TRBV5-1; j_gene: TRBJ2-7; d_gene: TRBD2; len: 16; abundance: NA; CDR3aa: CASSLAASGLSYEQYF
v_gene: TRBV6-2/TRBV6-3; j_gene: TRBJ2-1; d_gene: NA; len: 14; abundance: NA; CDR3aa: CASSLVVGDNEQFF
v_gene: TRBV9; j_gene: TRBJ2-4; d_gene: NA; len: 19; abundance: NA; CDR3aa: CASSPIPQEGGFTKNIQYF
v_gene: TRBV2; j_gene: TRBJ2-5; d_gene: TRBD1; len: 14; abundance: NA; CDR3aa: CASSELGGLETQYF
v_gene: TRBV4-3; j_gene: TRBJ1-6; d_gene: NA; len: 15; abundance: NA; CDR3aa: CASSQDLGRHSPLHF
v_gene: TRBV7-2; j_gene: TRBJ1-6; d_gene: TRBD1; len: 14; abundance: NA; CDR3aa: CASSSGQTNSPLHF
v_gene: TRBV7-9; j_gene: TRBJ2-7; d_gene: NA; len: 14; abundance: NA; CDR3aa: CASSLAGRVGEQYF
v_gene: TRBV19; j_gene: TRBJ1-5; d_gene: TRBD1; len: 16; abundance: NA; CDR3aa: CASSMRTGHSNQPQHF
v_gene: TRBV7-3; j_gene: TRBJ2-1; d_gene: NA; len: 15; abundance: NA; CDR3aa: CASSLEGTSYNEQFF
v_gene: TRBV5-1; j_gene: TRBJ1-2; d_gene: NA; len: 13; abundance: NA; CDR3aa: CASSLGRDYGYTF
v_gene: TRBV21-1; j_gene: TRBJ1-2; d_gene: NA; len: 18; abundance: NA; CDR3aa: CASSKDRDGQIPNYGYTF
v_gene: TRBV19; j_gene: TRBJ1-2; d_gene: NA; len: 14; abundance: NA; CDR3aa: CASSIGQANYGYTF
v_gene: TRBV14; j_gene: TRBJ2-1; d_gene: NA; len: 17; abundance: NA; CDR3aa: CASSQDRSGPSYNEQFF
v_gene: TRBV19; j_gene: TRBJ2-5; d_gene: TRBD2; len: 17; abundance: NA; CDR3aa: CASSIGPTSGGADNQYF
v_gene: TRBV11-3; j_gene: TRBJ2-5; d_gene: NA; len: 12; abundance: NA; CDR3aa: CASSCIVGTQYF
v_gene: TRBV6-5; j_gene: TRBJ1-2; d_gene: TRBD1; len: 15; abundance: NA; CDR3aa: CATEGTGVSNYGYTF
v_gene: TRBV4-2; j_gene: TRBJ2-1; d_gene: NA; len: 17; abundance: NA; CDR3aa: CASSQVGVQSSYNEQFF
v_gene: TRBV5-4; j_gene: TRBJ2-2; d_gene: NA; len: 14; abundance: NA; CDR3aa: CASSLSRGSGELFF
v_gene: TRBV6-5; j_gene: TRBJ2-1; d_gene: NA; len: 14; abundance: once; CDR3aa: CASSYEVWGDEQFF
v_gene: TRBV7-9; j_gene: TRBJ2-5; d_gene: TRBD2; len: 15; abundance: NA; CDR3aa: CASSVTSGGAETQYF
v_gene: TRBV18; j_gene: TRBJ1-2; d_gene: NA; len: 12; abundance: NA; CDR3aa: CASSTGNYGYTF
v_gene: TRBV30; j_gene: TRBJ1-2; d_gene: TRBD1; len: 14; abundance: NA; CDR3aa: CAWSSLHRGGGYTF
v_gene: TRBV5-1; j_gene: TRBJ2-1; d_gene: NA; len: 13; abundance: NA; CDR3aa: CASSTGEANEQFF
v_gene: TRBV6-4; j_gene: TRBJ1-6; d_gene: NA; len: 15; abundance: NA; CDR3aa: CASSDSGGPNSPLHF
v_gene: TRBV27; j_gene: TRBJ2-7; d_gene: TRBD2; len: 15; abundance: NA; CDR3aa: CASSPRGGGTYEQYF
v_gene: TRBV18; j_gene: TRBJ2-7; d_gene: NA; len: 14; abundance: NA; CDR3aa: CASSPENKPYEQYF
v_gene: TRBV6-2/TRBV6-3; j_gene: TRBJ2-7; d_gene: NA; len: 16; abundance: NA; CDR3aa: CASSSEAQATDYEQYF
v_gene: TRBV19; j_gene: TRBJ1-4; d_gene: TRBD1; len: 15; abundance: NA; CDR3aa: CASKNGGTDNEKLFF
v_gene: TRBV7-9; j_gene: TRBJ2-7; d_gene: TRBD1; len: 15; abundance: NA; CDR3aa: CASSSPGQTSYEQYF
v_gene: TRBV13; j_gene: TRBJ2-2; d_gene: TRBD1; len: 15; abundance: NA; CDR3aa: CASSSSDRAGGELFF
v_gene: TRBV3-1/TRBV3-2; j_gene: TRBJ2-1; d_gene: NA; len: 15; abundance: NA; CDR3aa: CASSQRDQGWDEQFF
v_gene: TRBV27; j_gene: TRBJ1-2; d_gene: NA; len: 15; abundance: NA; CDR3aa: CASSPLQGTGYGYTF
v_gene: TRBV5-6; j_gene: TRBJ2-1; d_gene: NA; len: 15; abundance: NA; CDR3aa: CASSLVGTVGNEQFF